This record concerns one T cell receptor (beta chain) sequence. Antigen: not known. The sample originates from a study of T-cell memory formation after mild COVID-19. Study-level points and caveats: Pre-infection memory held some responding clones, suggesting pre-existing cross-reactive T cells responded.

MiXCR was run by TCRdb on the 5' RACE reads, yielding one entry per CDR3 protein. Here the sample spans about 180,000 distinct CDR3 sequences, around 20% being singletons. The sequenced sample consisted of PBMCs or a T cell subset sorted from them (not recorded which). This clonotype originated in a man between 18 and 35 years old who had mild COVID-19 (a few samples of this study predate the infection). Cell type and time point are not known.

CDR3 loop: CSASRQGETQYF. The CDR3 DNA reads as TGCAGTGCCTCGCGACAGGGGGAGACCCAGTACTTC. The chain links TRBV20-1 to TRBJ2-5, with TRBD1 matching 8 bases. CDR3 length equals 12 residues. Per the germline V gene, CDR1 is DFQATT and CDR2 is SNEGSKA (reference sequence). Trimming at V came to 6 bases and at J to 5 bases, leaving 5 bases not matched to a gene.